This TCR beta chain was retrieved from a study of shared clonotypes between healthy human individuals. The V gene end was trimmed by 3 bases and the J gene end by 10 bases; junction bases not matched to a gene: 12. Germline V gene sequence: CDR1 SGHNT, CDR2 YYREEE (reference sequence). This CDR3 has 15 residues. Donors included only healthy HIV-negative adults lacking recent acute infections or vaccinations. Comment on this clone: Its antigen is currently unknown.

Authors' data handling: Quality scores were absent from the junction-only immunoSEQ sequences, so filtering differed. Only in-frame clones appear in the TCRdb table, and some are missing; sequencing was by immunoSEQ multiplex PCR. From that table come the V and J calls and clone size; the DNA was used to work out D and trimming. The sample records some 1,100,000 clones, about 80% being singletons. Study-level points and caveats: Compared with memory subsets, naive subsets generally had larger estimated richness. When compared with the clonotypes that were shared by all four sorted-subset donors, the non-shared clonotypes turned out to have lower generation probabilities.

This clonotype was sampled from a man younger than 35 in good health. Some clones in this sample may be carry-over from other donors' samples. The rearrangement joins TRBV5-4 to TRBJ1-1, with TRBD1 matching over 10 bases. What was sequenced was memory CD4+ T cells from PBMCs. Subset given: CD45RA-negative fraction. The DNA for the CDR3 is TGTGCCAGCAGCTCCGGGACAGGGGAGTGGGTTGTAGCTTTCTTT. Encoded protein: CASSSGTGEWVVAFF.